The 14 T cell receptor beta chains below all came from one sample that was sequenced in a study of beta chain features in type 1 diabetes. The study reverse transcribed the entire isolated RNA, so it sequenced expressed TCRB transcripts. Using immunoSEQ multiplex PCR, the repertoire was profiled, and TCRdb retains in-frame clones only, with some absent. This sample carries more than 550,000 clones, more than 12% of them seen once, and the ten largest clones take approximately 0.043%. The antigens of these receptors remain unknown. Notes on the study in general: When Type 1 diabetes patients were examined, their TCRB CDR3s proved moderately but significantly shorter in all four CD4+ subsets.

Source material: naive CD4+ T cells from blood. Receptors originate from a man younger than 35 with type 1 diabetes.

In its sample, this clone was seen a few times. The same CDR3 also results from other DNA sequences found in this sample. The rearrangement joins TRBV7-9 to TRBJ2-3; D unresolved. The CDR3 sequence is 12 residues long. Trimming stripped 2 bases from V and 3 bases from J, with 3 bases between. Germline-derived CDR1 and CDR2 are SEHNR and FQNEAQ (reference sequence). The CDR3 protein is CASSLSTDTQYF. CDR3 DNA: TGTGCCAGCAGCTTATCAACAGATACGCAGTATTTT.

The V call is TRBV30, the J call TRBJ1-2; D is undetermined. Per germline, CDR1 GTSNPN and CDR2 SVGIG (reference sequence). The length of the CDR3 is 13 residues. The V end lost 0 bases, the J end lost 4 bases, and 9 bases lay between the germline ends. The CDR3 spells CAWSVVQSYGYTF. In DNA, the CDR3 is TGTGCCTGGAGTGTCGTCCAAAGCTATGGCTACACCTTC.

This clone was detected a few times. This chain joins TRBV18 and TRBJ2-5; D not resolved. With 6 bases removed from V and 0 bases from J, the gap between germline ends came to 8 bases. This CDR3 contains 13 residues. CDR1 KGHSH and CDR2 LQKENI come from the germline V gene. Here the CDR3 reads CASSQGHQETQYF. CDR3 nucleotide sequence: TGTGCCAGCTCGCAAGGACACCAAGAGACCCAGTACTTC.

This clone was counted only a few times. The CDR3 loop is CASSAWTGYGNTIYF. The DNA of the CDR3 is TGTGCCAGCAGTGCCTGGACAGGGTATGGAAACACCATATATTTT. The genes are TRBV25-1 and TRBJ1-3; the match to TRBD1 covers 8 bases. The germline gives CDR1 MGHDK, CDR2 SYGVNS. After removal of 4 bases from V and 3 bases from J, the junction contained 5 bases not matched to a gene. The CDR3 covers 15 residues.

The table lists this clone with a few counts. V is TRBV4-2 and J is TRBJ1-5; a weak D match, TRBD1 (6 bases). The germline V and J ends were trimmed by 0 bases and 9 bases, with 15 bases remaining between them. CDR3 size: 15 residues. In germline, CDR1 is LGHNA, CDR2 YNFKEQ. The CDR3 spells CASSQDRQAVGPQHF. The CDR3 nucleotides are TGTGCCAGCAGCCAAGATCGACAGGCTGTGGGGCCCCAGCATTTT.

The chain links TRBV28 to TRBJ2-5; TRBD1 matches at 9 bases. Trimming removed 10 bases from V and 2 bases from J; junction bases left unmatched: 5. The CDR3 extends over 13 amino acids. CDR1 and CDR2 from the germline V gene are MDHEN and SYDVKM. In nucleotides, the CDR3 is TGTGCCACCACCGGGACAGGGCAAGAGACCCAGTACTTC. Translation: CATTGTGQETQYF.

A few counts support this clone. The CDR3, as DNA: TGTGCCAGCAGCTTAACGACAGGAGGAGGGGGGGAGCAGTACTTC. Encoded protein: CASSLTTGGGGEQYF. The rearrangement joins TRBV7-6 to TRBJ2-7; D tentatively reads TRBD1 or TRBD2 (6 bases each). Germline V lookup: CDR1 SGHVS, CDR2 FNYEAQ. V was pared by 2 bases and J by 7 bases, with 18 bases between. CDR3 length: 15 amino acids.

Only a few counts were recorded for this clone. The CDR3 protein is CASSLVWGKANSYNSPLHF. The CDR3 nucleotides are TGTGCCAGCAGTCTCGTCTGGGGGAAAGCGAACTCCTATAATTCACCCCTCCACTTT. This sequence joins TRBV7-6 and TRBJ1-6; maybe TRBD1 (5 bases). The CDR3 is 19 amino acids. Between the trimmed V and J ends, which lost 6 bases and 0 bases, there was a span of 21 bases. Germline V gene lookup returns CDR1 SGHVS and CDR2 FNYEAQ.

This clone was observed a handful of times. This chain joins TRBV28 and TRBJ2-7, with a possible D match to TRBD2 (6 bases). CDR3 length: 15 residues. CDR1 MDHEN and CDR2 SYDVKM come from the germline V gene. V was clipped by 2 bases and J by 6 bases, with 17 bases between them. The chain's CDR3 is CASSLGGALGGEQYF. The CDR3 nucleotides are TGTGCCAGCAGTTTAGGCGGGGCCCTAGGTGGCGAGCAGTACTTC.

V and J are TRBV20-1 and TRBJ2-7; a possible D gene is TRBD1 (5 bases). Germline-derived CDR1 and CDR2 are DFQATT and SNEGSKA (reference sequence). Trimming took 3 bases from V and 7 from J, leaving 10 bases between them. The CDR3 extends over 11 amino acids. The CDR3 region has the DNA TGCAGTGCTAGCGCAGGGAAGGAGCAGTACTTC. The encoded protein is CSASAGKEQYF.

The chain recombines TRBV9 with TRBJ2-5, with D perhaps TRBD1 (5 bases). CDR1 and CDR2 (germline): SGDLS, YYNGEE. There are 15 residues in the CDR3. Trimming took 6 bases from V and 5 from J, leaving 20 bases between them. The CDR3 DNA reads TGTGCCAGCACCGCCTTAGAAGGGGTAGGGGAGACCCAGTACTTC. Its translation: CASTALEGVGETQYF.

This clone was detected a few times. The chain employs TRBV7-2 and TRBJ1-2; TRBD1 matches at 10 bases. The CDR3 covers 16 residues. After removal of 1 base from V and 4 bases from J, the junction contained 6 bases not matched to a gene. Per germline, CDR1 SGHTA and CDR2 FQGNSA. The CDR3 nucleotides read TGTGCCAGCAGCTTAGTGACTCGGACAGGGGGCTATGGCTACACCTTC. It encodes CASSLVTRTGGYGYTF.

The sample holds a few counts of this clone. The genes are TRBV7-9 and TRBJ2-3; no clear D gene. This CDR3 is 11 amino acids long. The V gene lost 5 bases and the J gene lost 10 bases, with 10 bases spanning the gap. Per the germline V gene, CDR1 is SEHNR and CDR2 is FQNEAQ (reference sequence). The CDR3 loop reads CASSPILAQYF. The CDR3 coding sequence is TGTGCCAGCAGCCCTATATTGGCGCAGTATTTT.

The rearrangement joins TRBV2 to TRBJ2-3, with D possibly matching TRBD1 (6 bases). CDR1 is SNHLY and CDR2 is FYNNEI in the germline V gene. The V end lost 6 bases, the J end lost 4 bases, and 17 bases lay between the germline ends. This CDR3 is built from 15 residues. CDR3 sequence reads: CASRVRGVGPDTQYF. The CDR3 DNA sequence: TGTGCCAGCAGAGTCAGGGGAGTTGGGCCAGATACGCAGTATTTT.